The clone carrying this T cell receptor beta chain was picked up one time. Produced via immunoSEQ multiplex PCR; TCRdb's table is partial and in-frame only. The sample shows approximately 1.5 million clones, approximately 98% of them seen only once. The data stem from a study of shared clonotypes between healthy human individuals. Trimming took off 3 bases at V and 8 bases at J, with 11 bases between the two ends. Per the germline V gene, CDR1 is LNHDA and CDR2 is SQIVND (reference sequence). The CDR3 runs 13 residues. This TCR came from a man aged 30 to 39 in good health. The rearrangement links TRBV19 to TRBJ2-1; D ambiguous. Sequencing was carried out using naive CD4+ T cells sorted from blood. Specified subset: CD45RA+ positively selected. Here the CDR3 DNA reads TGTGCCAGTAGTATGTTGGCAGTCGATGAGCAGTTCTTC. It specifies CASSMLAVDEQFF.